Each of the 31 T cell receptor beta chains below was sequenced from the same sample in a study of blood T cell repertoires in COVID-19. Libraries were prepared by immunoSEQ multiplex PCR; TCRdb keeps only in-frame clonotypes and omits some of them. The sample has fewer than 65,000 clones, 75% to 90% seen once. Sequencing input: peripheral blood. All receptors derive from a man under 40 with COVID-19, enrolled during active disease.

This chain connects TRBV21-1 to TRBJ2-7; the table assigns TRBD1, which was not confirmed against the DNA. TRBV21-1 is a pseudogene locus. The CDR3 extends over 12 amino acids. CDR3 DNA: TGTGCCAGCAGCACATACAGAATTGGGCAGTACTTC. Its protein is CASSTYRIGQYF.

J is TRBJ1-2 and V is TRBV28; 7 bases line up with TRBD1. The germline CDR1 and CDR2 sequences are MDHEN and SYDVKM. This CDR3 has 13 amino acids. V was clipped by 6 bases and J by 5 bases; unmatched bases: 6. In DNA, the CDR3 is TGTGCCAGCAGGGGGGACAGCTATTATGGCTACACCTTC. The encoded protein is CASRGDSYYGYTF.

The V gene is TRBV28, the J gene TRBJ1-2; the match to TRBD1 covers 9 bases. Germline values: CDR1 MDHEN, CDR2 SYDVKM. The V segment lost 6 bases and the J segment 7 bases; nucleotides outside the gene matches: 9. This CDR3 has 14 amino acids. CDR3 protein: CASRKPGQGSGYTF. The CDR3 nucleotides read TGTGCCAGCAGGAAACCGGGACAGGGAAGTGGCTACACCTTC.

This chain connects TRBV29-1 to TRBJ2-1; D is possibly TRBD2 (6 bases). The ends were cut back, 1 base at V and 9 bases at J, with 13 bases in the middle. CDR1 and CDR2 (germline): SQVTM, ANQGSEA. The CDR3 has 13 residues. The CDR3 DNA is TGCAGCGTTGAAGGGGGACTGTTGGGTGAGCAGTTCTTC. As protein: CSVEGGLLGEQFF.

The rearrangement joins TRBV28 to TRBJ1-1; D remains ambiguous. V lost 7 bases to trimming and J lost 1 base, with 13 bases between them. Per germline, CDR1 MDHEN and CDR2 SYDVKM. CDR3 length: 14 residues. The CDR3 region has the DNA TGTGCCAGCACCGCTAGCCATGGGAACACTGAAGCTTTCTTT. Amino acid sequence: CASTASHGNTEAFF. Full variable domain (outside the CDR3, taken from reference TRBV28 and TRBJ1-1): DVKVTQSSRYLVKRTGEKVFLECVQDMDHENMFWYRQDPGLGLRLIYFSYDVKMKEKGDIPEGYSVSREKKERFSLILESASTNQTSMYLCASTASHGNTEAFFGQGTRLTVV.

This clone was detected once. The CDR3 sequence is CASSSQMNTEAFF. CDR3 bases: TGTGCCAGCAGTTCACAGATGAACACTGAAGCTTTCTTT. This chain uses TRBV12-3 or TRBV12-4 with TRBJ1-1; no clear D gene. The CDR3 totals 13 residues. The ends were cut back, 4 bases at V and 0 bases at J, with 6 bases in the middle.

The chain employs TRBV28 and TRBJ2-7; tentatively, D is TRBD1 (5 bases). Deletions cut 3 bases from V and 5 bases from J, with 8 bases between. The CDR3 is 12 amino acids. Germline-derived CDR1 and CDR2 are MDHEN and SYDVKM. For the CDR3, the DNA is TGTGCCAGCAGTTTCAGGGAACACGAGCAGTACTTC. Translating gives CASSFREHEQYF.

CDR3 in DNA: TGTGCCAGCAGTCTCTTAGCGGGAGGCGCTTTCTTT. Residues: CASSLLAGGAFF. The chain links TRBV12-3 or TRBV12-4 to TRBJ1-1, with D unresolved. V gave up 5 bases and J gave up 11 bases, with 15 bases separating them. CDR3 length equals 12 residues.

This sequence joins TRBV10-3 and TRBJ2-1; D uncertain. Germline CDR1 ENHRY, CDR2 SYGVKD. V dropped 5 bases and J dropped 5 bases, with 4 bases sitting between them. This CDR3 comprises 11 residues. CDR3 DNA: TGTGCCATCAGTTTAGACAATGAGCAGTTCTTC. It specifies CAISLDNEQFF.

The rearrangement joins TRBV6-5 to TRBJ1-5; a weak D match, TRBD1 (6 bases). Trimming cost V 0 bases and J 4 bases, with 10 bases left between them. The CDR3 spans 15 residues. CDR1 and CDR2 from the germline V gene are MNHEY and SVGAGI. CDR3 DNA: TGTGCCAGCAGTTACTCAGGACAGAGAAATCAGCCCCAGCATTTT. It encodes CASSYSGQRNQPQHF.

As for this clone: Other DNA variants within this sample encode the same CDR3. This chain uses TRBV9 with TRBJ2-1; 11 nucleotides align to TRBD2. The germline gives CDR1 SGDLS, CDR2 YYNGEE. The CDR3 sequence is 15 residues long. V lost 3 bases, J lost 3 bases, and 2 bases stayed unmatched. CDR3 region: CASSGTSGSYNEQFF. Written as DNA, the CDR3 is TGTGCCAGCAGCGGAACTAGCGGGAGCTACAATGAGCAGTTCTTC.

This clone counts as medium-sized. V gene TRBV7-8 combines with J gene TRBJ1-1; 7 bases agree with TRBD1. Unmatched junction bases numbered 3, after V lost 1 base and J lost 4 bases. Germline V gives CDR1 SGHVS, CDR2 FQNEAQ. The CDR3 consists of 14 residues. The CDR3 sequence: CASSLGAGGTEAFF. DNA of the CDR3: TGTGCCAGCAGCTTAGGGGCAGGGGGCACTGAAGCTTTCTTT. The whole variable domain, filled in from reference TRBV7-8 and TRBJ1-1, reads GAGVSQSPRYKVAKRGQDVALRCDPISGHVSLFWYQQALGQGPEFLTYFQNEAQLDKSGLPSDRFFAERPEGSVSTLKIQRTQQEDSAVYLCASSLGAGGTEAFFGQGTRLTVV.

The chain recombines TRBV12-3 or TRBV12-4 with TRBJ2-1, with a weak D call TRBD2 (5 bases). CDR3 size: 12 residues. V lost 5 bases and J 12 bases, leaving 14 bases between the germline ends. The DNA of the CDR3 is TGTGCCAGCAGTCGGGGTGGGGTTGGGCAGTTCTTC. Translation gives CASSRGGVGQFF.

The V gene is TRBV6-2 or TRBV6-3, the J gene TRBJ1-5; possibly TRBD1 for D (6 bases). The V gene lost 4 bases and the J gene lost 6 bases, with 13 bases spanning the gap. Germline V CDR1 and CDR2: MNHEY, SVGEGT. CDR3 length equals 14 residues. CDR3 sequence (DNA): TGTGCCAGCAGTTTTGGGGGCGGGAGTCAGCCCCAGCATTTT. It translates to CASSFGGGSQPQHF.

This clone was counted once. The chain is built from TRBV5-4 and TRBJ1-2; TRBD1 matches at 9 bases. Germline CDR1 is SGHNT and CDR2 is YYREEE (reference sequence). The CDR3 has 15 amino acids. The J segment lost 8 bases and the V segment lost 4 bases, leaving 12 bases of the junction unmatched. CDR3 nucleotide sequence: TGTGCCAGCAGCATTCCGGGACAGGGTGTACCCGGCTACACCTTC. This codes for CASSIPGQGVPGYTF.

The chain is built from TRBV18 and TRBJ2-1, with 11 bases that match TRBD1. V lost 3 bases and J lost 8; bases outside the gene matches: 0. The germline gives CDR1 KGHSH, CDR2 LQKENI. The CDR3 has 13 amino acids. The CDR3 DNA is TGTGCCAGCTCACCGGGACAGGGGGATGAGCAGTTCTTC. As protein: CASSPGQGDEQFF.

The chain joins TRBV4-3 to TRBJ1-2; no clear D. This CDR3 contains 16 residues. Germline V CDR1 and CDR2: LGHNA, YSLEER. V lost 0 bases to trimming and J lost 7 bases, with 18 bases between them. CDR3 DNA sequence: TGCGCCAGCAGCCAAGATCGAGGCCGGGGTCCGAGTGGCTACACCTTC. It codes for CASSQDRGRGPSGYTF.

This chain links TRBV5-6 with TRBJ1-2; the D gene is possibly TRBD1 (6 bases). Germline loops: CDR1 SGHDT, CDR2 YYEEEE. The CDR3 has 15 residues. Trimming stripped 0 bases from V and 8 bases from J, with 17 bases between. CDR3 DNA sequence: TGTGCCAGCAGCTTGGCCACAGGGTGGGAAAAGGGCTACACCTTC. Protein sequence: CASSLATGWEKGYTF.

The rearrangement uses TRBV6-5 and TRBJ2-1; 9 nucleotides agree with TRBD1. CDR3 length equals 15 residues. Trimming removed 6 bases from V and 0 bases from J; junction bases left unmatched: 3. From germline, CDR1 is MNHEY and CDR2 SVGAGI. The DNA for the CDR3 is TGTGCCAGCAGGAGACAGGGGGTCTCCTACAATGAGCAGTTCTTC. Amino acid sequence: CASRRQGVSYNEQFF.

CDR3 DNA: TGTGCCAGTAGCCTGACAGGGACTGAAGCTTTCTTT. Translating gives CASSLTGTEAFF. The J gene is TRBJ1-1, the V gene TRBV19; 7 bases align to TRBD1. Trimming cost V 6 bases and J 5 bases; bases outside gene matches: 3. The V gene's germline CDR1 is LNHDA and CDR2 SQIVND (reference sequence). This CDR3 region has 12 residues.

The J gene is TRBJ1-2, the V gene TRBV5-1; 7 bases match TRBD1. Germline lookup yields CDR1 SGHRS and CDR2 YFSETQ. Losses at the gene ends were 0 bases for V and 8 bases for J; bases not matched to a gene: 4. This CDR3 spans 13 amino acids. The CDR3 here is CASSLGQGWGYTF. The CDR3 DNA follows: TGCGCCAGCAGCTTGGGACAGGGATGGGGCTACACCTTC.

The chain couples TRBV27 to TRBJ2-3; 10 positions match TRBD2. With 4 bases clipped from V and 2 bases from J, the junction kept 12 bases outside the gene matches. The CDR3 spans 18 residues. Germline lookup yields CDR1 MNHEY and CDR2 SMNVEV (reference sequence). CDR3 sequence: CASSSSRGSGRSTDTQYF. DNA of the CDR3: TGTGCCAGCAGTTCTTCCCGAGGTAGCGGGAGGTCCACAGATACGCAGTATTTT.

The chain uses TRBV19 and TRBJ1-3; D not certain. CDR3 size: 12 residues. CDR1 is LNHDA, CDR2 SQIVND, per germline (reference sequence). The V and J ends lost 5 bases and 8 bases respectively, with 10 bases between them. Here the CDR3 reads CASSPTGDTIYF. The CDR3 coding sequence is TGTGCCAGTAGTCCTACCGGTGACACCATATATTTT. Complete variable domain (other parts from reference TRBV19 and TRBJ1-3): DGGITQSPKYLFRKEGQNVTLSCEQNLNHDAMYWYRQDPGQGLRLIYYSQIVNDFQKGDIAEGYSVSREKKESFPLTVTSAQKNPTAFYLCASSPTGDTIYFGEGSWLTVV.

CDR3: CASTSQPRYEQYF. CDR3 DNA sequence: TGTGCCAGCACTAGCCAACCCCGATACGAGCAGTACTTC. The chain employs TRBV21-1 and TRBJ2-7; TRBD2, as called in the table, went unchecked against the DNA. TRBV21-1 is deemed a pseudogene. The CDR3 is 13 amino acids.

J is TRBJ2-2 and V is TRBV13; no firm D call. Between the trimmed V and J ends, which lost 0 bases and 6 bases, there was a span of 5 bases. The CDR3 is made up of 13 amino acids. Germline loops: CDR1 PRHDT, CDR2 FYEKMQ (reference sequence). The CDR3 loop is CASSLGLAGELFF. CDR3 bases: TGTGCCAGCAGCTTAGGGCTAGCCGGGGAGCTGTTTTTT.

The V call is TRBV15, the J call TRBJ2-1; D uncertain. V was pared by 2 bases and J by 0 bases, with 11 bases between. CDR1 is LNHNV and CDR2 is YYDKDF in the germline V gene (reference sequence). The CDR3 loop spans 16 amino acids. This chain's CDR3 is CATSRSVTNSYNEQFF. CDR3 bases: TGTGCCACCAGCAGATCGGTAACTAACTCCTACAATGAGCAGTTCTTC.

Note on this clone: This same CDR3 is encoded by further DNA sequences in the sample. The chain is built from TRBV18 and TRBJ1-2; a possible D gene is TRBD1 (6 bases). Germline V gene data show CDR1 as KGHSH and CDR2 as LQKENI. The V gene lost 6 bases and the J gene lost 2 bases, with 10 bases spanning the gap. This CDR3 has 13 residues. CDR3 bases: TGTGCCAGCTCGCCGGGACAAAACTATGGCTACACCTTC. It yields the protein CASSPGQNYGYTF.

V usage is TRBV5-3 and J usage is TRBJ2-2; 10 bases match TRBD2. TRBV5-3 is an open reading frame, and its role is uncertain. V gave up 7 bases and J gave up 0 bases; unmatched junction bases: 6. There are 16 residues in the CDR3. The CDR3 region is CARDSLAGANTGELFF. The CDR3 DNA follows: TGTGCCAGAGATTCCCTAGCGGGAGCGAACACCGGGGAGCTGTTTTTT.

V usage is TRBV25-1 and J usage is TRBJ2-5, with no clear D. CDR1 MGHDK and CDR2 SYGVNS come from the germline V gene. Between the trimmed V and J ends, which lost 3 bases and 1 base, there was a span of 12 bases. The CDR3 extends over 15 amino acids. DNA of the CDR3: TGTGCCAGCAGTGATTCCCTTAACATCCAAGAGACCCAGTACTTC. Protein: CASSDSLNIQETQYF.

The chain couples TRBV18 to TRBJ2-7; TRBD2 matches at 10 bases. The CDR3 sequence is 15 residues long. Trimming removed 1 base from V and 3 bases from J; junction bases left unmatched: 3. Germline V gives CDR1 KGHSH, CDR2 LQKENI. In nucleotides, the CDR3 is TGTGCCAGCTCACCACAACTAGCGGGGTACTACGAGCAGTACTTC. Its translation: CASSPQLAGYYEQYF.

This chain uses TRBV9 with TRBJ2-1; 10 positions match TRBD2. Germline V gene lookup returns CDR1 SGDLS and CDR2 YYNGEE. Unmatched junction bases numbered 7, after V lost 0 bases and J lost 7 bases. CDR3 length equals 16 residues. For the CDR3, the DNA is TGTGCCAGCAGCGTAGGGGGTAGCGGGAGGTCTAATGAGCAGTTCTTC. Amino acid sequence: CASSVGGSGRSNEQFF.